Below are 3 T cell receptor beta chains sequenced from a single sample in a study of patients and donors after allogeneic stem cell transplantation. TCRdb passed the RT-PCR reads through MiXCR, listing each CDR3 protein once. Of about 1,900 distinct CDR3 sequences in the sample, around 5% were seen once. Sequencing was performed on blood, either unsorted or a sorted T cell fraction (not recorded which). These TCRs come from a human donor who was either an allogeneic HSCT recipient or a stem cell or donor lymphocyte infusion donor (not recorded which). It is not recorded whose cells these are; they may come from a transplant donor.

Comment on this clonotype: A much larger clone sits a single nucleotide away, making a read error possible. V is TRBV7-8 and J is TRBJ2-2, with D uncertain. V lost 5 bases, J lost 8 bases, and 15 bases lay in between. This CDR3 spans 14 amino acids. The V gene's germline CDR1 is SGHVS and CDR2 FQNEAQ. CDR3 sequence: CASSAGLLSGELFF. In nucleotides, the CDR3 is TGTGCCAGCAGCGCAGGCCTGCTGTCAGGGGAGCTGTTTTTT.

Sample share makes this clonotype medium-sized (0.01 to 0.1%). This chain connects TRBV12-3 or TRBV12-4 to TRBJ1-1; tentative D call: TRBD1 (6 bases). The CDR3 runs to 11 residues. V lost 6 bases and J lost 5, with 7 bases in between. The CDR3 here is CASSQGTEAFF. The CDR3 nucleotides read TGTGCCAGCAGCCAGGGGACTGAAGCTTTCTTT.

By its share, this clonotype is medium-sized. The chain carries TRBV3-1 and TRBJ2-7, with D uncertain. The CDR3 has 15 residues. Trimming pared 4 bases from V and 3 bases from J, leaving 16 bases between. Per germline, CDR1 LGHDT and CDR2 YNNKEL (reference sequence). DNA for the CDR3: TGTGCCAGCAGCCCCCAACGGACGGAATACTACGAGCAGTACTTC. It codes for CASSPQRTEYYEQYF.